The rows below give T cell receptor beta chains drawn from one sample of a study of glioma-infiltrating T cells after dendritic cell vaccination. Produced via immunoSEQ multiplex PCR; TCRdb's table is partial and in-frame only. The repertoire holds roughly 100,000 clones, with roughly 80% as singletons. The sequencing used blood, collected before dendritic cell vaccination. These receptors were collected from a human donor with glioblastoma. Each CDR3 is given with its conserved first and last residue.

>TRBV29-1|12|TRBJ1-6
CSVGGGGSPLHF
>TRBV12-5|12|TRBJ1-2
CASGLLPPERTF
>TRBV10-2|15|TRBJ2-1
CASTEGQGEIDEQFF
>TRBV18|14|TRBJ2-4
CASSPAGFRNIQYF
>TRBV18|12|TRBJ1-1
CASSQANTEAFF
>TRBV14|17|TRBJ1-2
CASSILRTGDYNYGYTF
>TRBV6-1|15|TRBJ2-3
CASILAGSGTDTQYF
>TRBV5-4|14|TRBJ2-1
CASRPGTPYNEQFF
>TRBV7-2|15|TRBJ2-2
CASRPGTGDPGELFF
>TRBV6-1|14|TRBJ2-7
CASSEGGVGYEQYF
>TRBV15|16|TRBJ2-7
CATSRGGTETSYEQYF
>TRBV28|17|TRBJ2-7
CASSPLPRLFSSYEQYF
>TRBV5-1|16|TRBJ1-2
CASSLELGQGSRGYTF
>TRBV27|14|TRBJ2-1
CASSLQGSYNEQFF
>TRBV7-2|16|TRBJ2-5
CASSRDSGGARETQYF
>TRBV6-5|14|TRBJ2-1
CASNTGTAYNEQFF
>TRBV7-2|15|TRBJ2-1
CASSFSGGPYNEQFF
>TRBV7-4|16|TRBJ2-5
CASSLVAWASGETQYF
>TRBV28|14|TRBJ1-2
CASSDTQGYYGYTF
>TRBV19|15|TRBJ1-4
CASKGQGLTNEKLFF
>TRBV18|14|TRBJ1-1
CASSVGTGGTEAFF
>TRBV11-2|17|TRBJ1-5
CASSPGQGWLENQPQHF
>TRBV6-5|14|TRBJ1-2
CASRRQGENYGYTF
>TRBV2|12|TRBJ1-2
CASIGEEYGYTF
>TRBV12-5|16|TRBJ1-1
CASGPGTGVLEAEAFF
>TRBV4-2|15|TRBJ1-5
CASSQGDSVNQPQHF
>TRBV7-9|17|TRBJ2-2
CASSSASGTAWGGELFF
>TRBV5-1|15|TRBJ1-6
CASSSGQGFNSPLHF
>TRBV5-6|15|TRBJ1-5
CASSLRGLGAQPQHF
>TRBV7-2|14|TRBJ2-3
CASSPDRGDDTQYF
>TRBV5-6|16|TRBJ1-1
CASSLAVVSGNTEAFF
>TRBV12-5|13|TRBJ2-3
CASGFSILDTQYF
>TRBV30|15|TRBJ1-1
CAWSLTGPGGTEAFF
>TRBV6-1|15|TRBJ1-1
CASSELNTGNTEAFF
>TRBV6-5|16|TRBJ2-3
CASSFERGAGVGTQYF
>TRBV7-8|14|TRBJ2-7
CASSLERASYEQYF
>TRBV6-1|14|TRBJ2-5
CASSHNRGQETQYF
>TRBV5-1|11|TRBJ2-1
CASSPSDEQFF
>TRBV5-1|17|TRBJ2-3
CASSLNRGRLHTDTQYF
>TRBV6-1|13|TRBJ2-2
CASSDRNTGELFF
>TRBV5-1|16|TRBJ2-1
CASSLVPDSSYNEQFF
>TRBV6-1|15|TRBJ2-2
CASSKDRGHVGELFF
>TRBV5-4|15|TRBJ2-3
CASSLASGGAVTQYF
>TRBV29-1|12|TRBJ2-3
CSVLPPQNTQYF
>TRBV7-3|14|TRBJ2-3
CASSWGGLTDTQYF
>TRBV19|14|TRBJ2-5
CASSIGGMEETQYF
>TRBV6-1|13|TRBJ2-7
CALIENYFYEQYF
>TRBV10-3|11|TRBJ2-5
CASSAQETQYF
>TRBV25-1|15|TRBJ2-7
CASRIWGGSDYEQYF